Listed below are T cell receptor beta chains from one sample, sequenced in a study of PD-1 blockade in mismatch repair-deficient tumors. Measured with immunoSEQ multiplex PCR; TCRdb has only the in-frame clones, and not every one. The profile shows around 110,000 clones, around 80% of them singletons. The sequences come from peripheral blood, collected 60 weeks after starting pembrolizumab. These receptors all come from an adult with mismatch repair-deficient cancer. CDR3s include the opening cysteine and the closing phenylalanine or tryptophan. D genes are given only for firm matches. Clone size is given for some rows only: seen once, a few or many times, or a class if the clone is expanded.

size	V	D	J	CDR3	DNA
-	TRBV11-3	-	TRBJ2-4	CASSLWGDIQYF	TGTGCCAGCAGCTTGTGGGGGGACATTCAGTACTTC
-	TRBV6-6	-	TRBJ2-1	CASSYRREPYNEQFF	TGTGCCAGCAGTTACAGACGGGAGCCCTACAATGAGCAGTTCTTC
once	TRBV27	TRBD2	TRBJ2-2	CASRSSGRYIGGELFF	TGTGCCAGCAGGTCTAGCGGGAGATACATAGGCGGGGAGCTGTTTTTT
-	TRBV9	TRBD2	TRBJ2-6	CASSARTSGILSSGANVLTF	TGTGCCAGCAGCGCCAGGACTAGCGGGATATTGTCGTCTGGGGCCAACGTCCTGACTTTC
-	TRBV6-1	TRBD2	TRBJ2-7	CASRSSGGAGEQYF	TGTGCCAGCAGATCTAGCGGAGGAGCGGGGGAGCAGTACTTC
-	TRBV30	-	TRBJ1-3	CAWSAGMTDTIYF	TGTGCCTGGAGTGCGGGGATGACTGACACCATATATTTT
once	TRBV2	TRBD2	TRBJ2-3	CASSGPRRTSGDTQYF	TGTGCCAGCAGTGGGCCCCGCAGGACTAGCGGGGATACGCAGTATTTT
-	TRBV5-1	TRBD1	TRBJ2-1	CASKIVQGFYNEQFF	TGCGCCAGCAAAATTGTACAGGGGTTCTACAATGAGCAGTTCTTC
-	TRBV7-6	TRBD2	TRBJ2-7	CASSLGTSGRIFGYEQYF	TGTGCCAGCAGTCTTGGGACTAGCGGGAGAATTTTTGGCTACGAGCAGTACTTC
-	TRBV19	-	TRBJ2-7	CASSRGLHYEQYF	TGTGCCAGTAGTCGCGGGCTACACTACGAGCAGTACTTC
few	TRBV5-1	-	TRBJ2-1	CASSLQGGPLDEQFF	TGCGCCAGCAGCTTGCAAGGGGGACCGTTGGATGAGCAGTTCTTC
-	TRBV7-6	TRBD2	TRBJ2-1	CASGRGRGGIGQFF	TGTGCCAGCGGCCGAGGGCGCGGGGGAATCGGGCAGTTCTTC
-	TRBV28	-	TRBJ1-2	CASTLGGPNPHGYTF	TGTGCCAGCACCCTTGGGGGGCCAAACCCCCATGGCTACACCTTC
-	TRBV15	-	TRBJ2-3	CATASSGGSADTQYF	TGTGCCACCGCCTCATCGGGTGGCAGCGCAGATACGCAGTATTTT
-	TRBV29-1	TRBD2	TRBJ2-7	CSVAQAGGGEQYF	TGCAGCGTTGCTCAAGCGGGGGGCGGAGAGCAGTACTTC
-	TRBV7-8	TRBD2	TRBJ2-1	CASSQGLAGAYNEQFF	TGTGCCAGCAGCCAAGGGCTAGCGGGGGCCTACAATGAGCAGTTCTTC
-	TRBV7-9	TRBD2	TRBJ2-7	CASSPGTSGGKYEQYF	TGTGCCAGCAGCCCCGGGACTAGCGGGGGGAAATACGAGCAGTACTTC
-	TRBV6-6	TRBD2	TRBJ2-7	CASRHGTSGAYEQYF	TGTGCCAGCAGGCATGGGACTAGCGGGGCCTACGAGCAGTACTTC